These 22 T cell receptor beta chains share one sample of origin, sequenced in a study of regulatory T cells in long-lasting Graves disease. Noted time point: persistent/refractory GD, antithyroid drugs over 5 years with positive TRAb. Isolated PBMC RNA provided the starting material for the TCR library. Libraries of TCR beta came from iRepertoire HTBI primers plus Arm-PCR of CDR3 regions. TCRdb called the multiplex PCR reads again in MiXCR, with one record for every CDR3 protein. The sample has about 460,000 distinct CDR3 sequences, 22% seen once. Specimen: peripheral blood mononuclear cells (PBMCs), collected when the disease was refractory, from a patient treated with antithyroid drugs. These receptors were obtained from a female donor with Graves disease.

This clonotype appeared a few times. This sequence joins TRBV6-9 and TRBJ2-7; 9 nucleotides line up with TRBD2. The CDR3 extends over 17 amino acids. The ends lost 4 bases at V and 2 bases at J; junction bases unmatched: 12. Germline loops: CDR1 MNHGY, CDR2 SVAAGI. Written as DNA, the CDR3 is TGTGCCAGCAGTTCTATCCGGAGTAGCGGGAGTCCCTACGAGCAGTACTTC. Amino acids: CASSSIRSSGSPYEQYF.

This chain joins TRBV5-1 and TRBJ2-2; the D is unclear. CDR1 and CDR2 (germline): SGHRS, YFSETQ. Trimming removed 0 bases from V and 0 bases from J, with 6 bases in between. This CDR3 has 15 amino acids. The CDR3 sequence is CASSLDATNTGELFF. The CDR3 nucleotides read TGCGCCAGCAGCTTGGATGCGACGAACACCGGGGAGCTGTTTTTT.

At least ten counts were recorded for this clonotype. As DNA, the CDR3 is TGTGCCAGCAGCCCACAGGGTGATGAAAAACTGTTTTTT. Residues: CASSPQGDEKLFF. The rearrangement uses TRBV7-2 and TRBJ1-4; possible D gene TRBD1, 6 bases. CDR1 is SGHTA and CDR2 is FQGNSA in the germline V gene. This CDR3 is 13 amino acids long. With 5 bases removed from V and 6 bases from J, the gap between germline ends came to 10 bases.

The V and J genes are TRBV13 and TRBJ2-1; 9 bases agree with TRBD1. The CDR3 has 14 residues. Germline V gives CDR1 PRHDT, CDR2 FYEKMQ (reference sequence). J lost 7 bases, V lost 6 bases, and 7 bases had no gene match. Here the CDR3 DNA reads TGTGCCAGCAGACCGAGACAGGGGGTGAATGAGCAGTTCTTC. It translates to CASRPRQGVNEQFF.

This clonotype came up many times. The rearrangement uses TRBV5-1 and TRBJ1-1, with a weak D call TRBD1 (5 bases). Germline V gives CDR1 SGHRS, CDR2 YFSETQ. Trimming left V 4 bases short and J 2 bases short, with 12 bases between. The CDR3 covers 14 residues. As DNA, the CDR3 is TGCGCCAGCAGCCAGACGGGGGATAACACTGAAGCTTTCTTT. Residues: CASSQTGDNTEAFF.

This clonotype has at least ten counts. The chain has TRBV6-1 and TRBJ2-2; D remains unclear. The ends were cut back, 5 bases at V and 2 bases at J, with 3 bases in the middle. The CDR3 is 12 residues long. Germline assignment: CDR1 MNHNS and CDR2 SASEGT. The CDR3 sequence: CASSTNTGELFF. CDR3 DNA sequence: TGTGCCAGCAGTACCAACACCGGGGAGCTGTTTTTT.

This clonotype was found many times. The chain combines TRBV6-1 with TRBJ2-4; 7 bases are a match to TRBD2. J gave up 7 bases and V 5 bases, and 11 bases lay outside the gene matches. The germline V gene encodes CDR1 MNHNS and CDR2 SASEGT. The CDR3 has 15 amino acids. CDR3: CASSISTREGNIQYF. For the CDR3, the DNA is TGTGCCAGCAGTATCTCTACGAGGGAGGGGAACATTCAGTACTTC.

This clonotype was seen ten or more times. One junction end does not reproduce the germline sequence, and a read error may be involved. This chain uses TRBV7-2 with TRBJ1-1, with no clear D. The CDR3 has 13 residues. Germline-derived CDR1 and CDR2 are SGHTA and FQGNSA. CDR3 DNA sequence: TGTGCCAGCAGTTTAGCGCGGCGCACTGAAGCTTTCTTT. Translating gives CASSLARRTEAFF.

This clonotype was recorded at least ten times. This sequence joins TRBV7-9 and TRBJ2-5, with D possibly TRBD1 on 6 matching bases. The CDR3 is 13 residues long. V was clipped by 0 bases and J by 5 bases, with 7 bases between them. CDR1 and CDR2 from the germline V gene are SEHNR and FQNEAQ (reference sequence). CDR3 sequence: CASSLADRETQYF. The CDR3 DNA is TGTGCCAGCAGCTTAGCAGACAGGGAGACCCAGTACTTC.

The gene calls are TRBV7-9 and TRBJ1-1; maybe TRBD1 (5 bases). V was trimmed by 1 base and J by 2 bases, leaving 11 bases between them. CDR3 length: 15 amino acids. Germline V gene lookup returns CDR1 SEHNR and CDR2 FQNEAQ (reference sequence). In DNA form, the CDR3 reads TGTGCCAGCAGCTTAGTTCAGGGAGCCAACACTGAAGCTTTCTTT. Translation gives CASSLVQGANTEAFF.

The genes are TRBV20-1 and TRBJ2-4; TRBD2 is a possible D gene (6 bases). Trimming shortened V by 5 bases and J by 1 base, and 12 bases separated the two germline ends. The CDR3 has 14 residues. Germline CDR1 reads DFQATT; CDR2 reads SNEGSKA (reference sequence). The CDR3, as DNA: TGCAGTGCTCGCCGGGGAGGTGCCAAAAACATTCAGTACTTC. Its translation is CSARRGGAKNIQYF.

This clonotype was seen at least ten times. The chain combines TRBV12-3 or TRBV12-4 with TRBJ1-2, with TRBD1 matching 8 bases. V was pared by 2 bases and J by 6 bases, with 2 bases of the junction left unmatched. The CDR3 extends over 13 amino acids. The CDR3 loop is CASSLQGANGYTF. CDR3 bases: TGTGCCAGCAGTTTACAGGGGGCAAATGGCTACACCTTC.

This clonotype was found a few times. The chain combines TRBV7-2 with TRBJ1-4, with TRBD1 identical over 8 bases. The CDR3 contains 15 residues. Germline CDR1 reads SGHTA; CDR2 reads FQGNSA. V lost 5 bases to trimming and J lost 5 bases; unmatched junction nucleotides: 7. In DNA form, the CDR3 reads TGTGCCAGCAGCCCGTTGGGACAGGAGAATGAAAAACTGTTTTTT. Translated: CASSPLGQENEKLFF. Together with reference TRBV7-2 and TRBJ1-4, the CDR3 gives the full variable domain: GAGVSQSPSNKVTEKGKDVELRCDPISGHTALYWYRQSLGQGLEFLIYFQGNSAPDKSGLPSDRFSAERTGGSVSTLTIQRTQQEDSAVYLCASSPLGQENEKLFFGSGTQLSVL.

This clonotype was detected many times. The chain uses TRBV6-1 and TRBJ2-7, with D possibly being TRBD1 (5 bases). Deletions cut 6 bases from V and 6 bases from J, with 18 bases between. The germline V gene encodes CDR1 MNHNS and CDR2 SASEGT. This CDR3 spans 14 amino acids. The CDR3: CASSQPTVSIEQYF. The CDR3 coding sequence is TGTGCCAGCAGCCAACCGACAGTCAGCATCGAGCAGTACTTC.

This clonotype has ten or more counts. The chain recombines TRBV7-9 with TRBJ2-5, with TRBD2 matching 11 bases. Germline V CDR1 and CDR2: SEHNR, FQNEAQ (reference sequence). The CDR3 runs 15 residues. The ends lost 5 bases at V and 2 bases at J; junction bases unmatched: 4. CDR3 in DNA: TGTGCCAGCAGCCAGGGACTAGCGGAACAAGAGACCCAGTACTTC. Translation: CASSQGLAEQETQYF.

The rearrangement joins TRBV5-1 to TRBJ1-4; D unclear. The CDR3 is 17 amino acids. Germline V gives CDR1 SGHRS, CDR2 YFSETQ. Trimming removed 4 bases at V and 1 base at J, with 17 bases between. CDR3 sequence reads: CASSLSPEPGTNEKLFF. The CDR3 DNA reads TGCGCCAGCAGCCTCTCGCCTGAACCGGGAACTAATGAAAAACTGTTTTTT.

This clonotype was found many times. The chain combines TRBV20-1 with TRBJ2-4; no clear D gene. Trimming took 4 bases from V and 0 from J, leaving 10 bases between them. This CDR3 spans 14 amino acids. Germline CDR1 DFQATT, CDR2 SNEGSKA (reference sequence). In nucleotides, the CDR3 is TGCAGTGCTACTGATCTCCTAGCCAAAAACATTCAGTACTTC. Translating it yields CSATDLLAKNIQYF.

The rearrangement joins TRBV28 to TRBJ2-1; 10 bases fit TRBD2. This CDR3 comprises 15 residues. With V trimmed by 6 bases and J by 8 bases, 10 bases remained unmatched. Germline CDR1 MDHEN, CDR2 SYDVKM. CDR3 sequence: CASRTLAGGQDEQFF. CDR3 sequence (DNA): TGTGCCAGCAGAACTTTAGCGGGGGGCCAGGATGAGCAGTTCTTC.

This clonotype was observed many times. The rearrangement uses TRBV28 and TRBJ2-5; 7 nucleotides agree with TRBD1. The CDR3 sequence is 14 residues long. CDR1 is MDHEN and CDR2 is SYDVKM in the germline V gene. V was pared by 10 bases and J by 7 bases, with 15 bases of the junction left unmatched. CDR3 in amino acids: CATRGDSPIGTQYF. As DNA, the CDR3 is TGTGCCACCCGAGGGGACAGTCCAATTGGGACCCAGTACTTC. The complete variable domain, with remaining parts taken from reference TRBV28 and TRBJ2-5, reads DVKVTQSSRYLVKRTGEKVFLECVQDMDHENMFWYRQDPGLGLRLIYFSYDVKMKEKGDIPEGYSVSREKKERFSLILESASTNQTSMYLCATRGDSPIGTQYFGPGTRLLVL.

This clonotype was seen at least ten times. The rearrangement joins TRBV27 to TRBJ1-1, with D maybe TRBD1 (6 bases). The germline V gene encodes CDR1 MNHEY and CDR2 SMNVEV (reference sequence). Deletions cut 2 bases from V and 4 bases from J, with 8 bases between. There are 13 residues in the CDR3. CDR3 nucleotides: TGTGCCAGCAGTTTAAGGGGGAGCACTGAAGCTTTCTTT. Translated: CASSLRGSTEAFF.

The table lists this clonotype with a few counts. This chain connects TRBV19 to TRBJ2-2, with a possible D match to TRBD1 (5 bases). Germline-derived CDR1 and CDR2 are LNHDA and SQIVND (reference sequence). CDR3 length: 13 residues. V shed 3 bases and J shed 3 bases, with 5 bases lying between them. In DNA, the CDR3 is TGTGCCAGTAGTATGGGGCACACCGGGGAGCTGTTTTTT. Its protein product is CASSMGHTGELFF.

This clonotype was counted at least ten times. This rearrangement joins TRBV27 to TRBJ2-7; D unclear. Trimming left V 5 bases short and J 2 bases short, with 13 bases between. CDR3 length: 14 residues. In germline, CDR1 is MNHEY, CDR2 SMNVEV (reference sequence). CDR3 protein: CASSAVSVAYEQYF. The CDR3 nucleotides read TGTGCCAGCAGTGCGGTGTCCGTAGCCTACGAGCAGTACTTC.